This T cell receptor (beta chain) was retrieved from a study of OX40 agonist ivuxolimab in advanced cancers. The CDR3 is 13 residues long. The V end was cut by 8 bases, the J end by 3 bases, with 13 bases between. The germline CDR1 and CDR2 sequences are SNHLY and FYNNEI. This clone was counted between two and nine times. The assay was immunoSEQ multiplex PCR, and TCRdb's table has in-frame clones only and misses some. The top ten clones hold 5% of a sample with more than 55,000 clones, 65% to 85% of them seen once. Material: CD4+ or CD8+ T cells sorted from blood, obtained in a trial of the OX40 agonist ivuxolimab. The sequence was collected from an adult with an advanced solid tumor such as melanoma, head and neck, liver or kidney cancer. V gene TRBV2 combines with J gene TRBJ1-2; the D gene is possibly TRBD1 (5 bases). CDR3 nucleotide sequence: TGTGCCAGCCTCCTCCCAGGGTACTATGGCTACACCTTC. Amino acids: CASLLPGYYGYTF.